These 7 T cell receptor beta chains came from one sample sequenced in a study of identical twins. TCRdb used MiXCR to reprocess the 5' RACE reads, holding one entry per CDR3 protein. The sample lists under 350,000 distinct CDR3 sequences, 8% to 9.5% occurring once. These data are also associated with another study on yellow fever vaccine responses in identical twins.

The material sequenced was CD8+ T cells sorted from blood. These receptors all stem from a woman under 30 in good health.

The sample holds many counts of this clonotype. The chain couples TRBV7-9 to TRBJ2-7; D tentatively fits TRBD1 or TRBD2 (5 bases each). Trimming removed 4 bases at V and 7 bases at J, with 14 bases between. This CDR3 comprises 13 residues. The germline gives CDR1 SEHNR, CDR2 FQNEAQ (reference sequence). The CDR3: CASSSPGSGEQYF. The DNA of the CDR3 is TGTGCCAGCAGCTCCCCAGGGTCGGGGGAGCAGTACTTC.

This clonotype was seen ten or more times. This rearrangement joins TRBV28 to TRBJ2-2, with D maybe TRBD1 (6 bases). Germline CDR1 and CDR2: MDHEN and SYDVKM. V was shortened by 5 bases and J by 1 base, with 14 bases between the two germline ends. The CDR3 is made up of 16 amino acids. Here the CDR3 DNA reads TGTGCCAGCAGTCAAACAGGGCATTGGAACACCGGGGAGCTGTTTTTT. Translation: CASSQTGHWNTGELFF.

This clonotype has only a few counts. The chain recombines TRBV4-1 with TRBJ2-5, with 8 positions matching TRBD1. V shed 4 bases, J shed 4 bases, and the junction held 5 bases outside the gene matches. The CDR3 contains 14 residues. Germline lookup yields CDR1 MGHRA and CDR2 YSYEKL. CDR3 nucleotide sequence: TGCGCCAGCAGCCGGCAGGGGGCCATAGAGACCCAGTACTTC. Translation gives CASSRQGAIETQYF.

The CDR3 loop is CASSQDSLSSMTSGSLWEQFF. CDR3 bases: TGTGCCAGCAGCCAAGATAGTTTGAGTTCTATGACTAGCGGGAGTTTATGGGAGCAGTTCTTC. The chain carries TRBV4-2 and TRBJ2-1; 12 nucleotides agree with TRBD2. This CDR3 contains 21 residues. J was trimmed by 10 bases and V by 0 bases; bases with no gene match: 22. Germline V CDR1 and CDR2: LGHNA, YNFKEQ.

V usage is TRBV12-3 or TRBV12-4 and J usage is TRBJ2-7, with 8 bases fitting TRBD1. Losses at the gene ends were 6 bases for V and 2 bases for J; bases not matched to a gene: 3. This CDR3 region has 13 residues. CDR3 residues: CASRPGQAYEQYF. The CDR3 DNA reads as TGTGCCAGCAGGCCGGGACAGGCCTACGAGCAGTACTTC.

In its sample, this clonotype was seen a few times. The chain is built from TRBV7-6 and TRBJ2-7; tentatively, D is TRBD1 or TRBD2 (5 bases each). Germline-derived CDR1 and CDR2 are SGHVS and FNYEAQ. Between the trimmed V and J ends, which lost 5 bases and 4 bases, there was a span of 18 bases. The CDR3 sequence is 15 residues long. Written as DNA, the CDR3 is TGTGCCAGCAGCCGGGACGGCGGACCCCCTTACGAGCAGTACTTC. Amino acids: CASSRDGGPPYEQYF.

The genes are TRBV7-6 and TRBJ1-6; D gene uncertain. Per the germline V gene, CDR1 is SGHVS and CDR2 is FNYEAQ. V lost 5 bases to trimming and J lost 8 bases, with 7 bases between them. The CDR3 has 12 residues. Written as DNA, the CDR3 is TGTGCCAGCAGCCCCCTTGATTCACCCCTCCACTTT. It codes for CASSPLDSPLHF. The full variable domain, in which reference TRBV7-6 and TRBJ1-6 provide the parts outside the CDR3, is GAGVSQSPRYKVTKRGQDVALRCDPISGHVSLYWYRQALGQGPEFLTYFNYEAQQDKSGLPNDRFSAERPEGSISTLTIQRTEQRDSAMYRCASSPLDSPLHFGNGTRLTVT.